Here is one T cell receptor beta chain with its context. What this receptor recognizes is not known. One base away there is no much larger clone; base qualities are not given. These data come from a study of shared clonotypes between healthy human individuals (dated by TCRdb to between 2020 and 2021). Broadly, across the study: The cohort comprised two women and a few men aged 18 to 49 years. For each donor, CD4 naive and CD4 memory were each run on three plates, CD8 naive on two plates, and CD8 memory on one plate. To estimate repertoire size and how much clonotypes are shared between individuals, the study performed deep sequencing of blood TCR repertoires from 4 to 6 healthy adults. Libraries were prepared and TCR repertoires were sequenced by different laboratories using diverse techniques, in order to increase sequencing depth and limit assay-specific biases. Per donor, leukapheresis produced somewhere between about 0.9 and 9.5 billion PBMCs.

Broad study findings and their caveats: Rarefaction of sorted-subset datasets indicated incomplete sequencing despite the large sequencing depth. Roughly 5.2% of naive CD4, 3.5% of naive CD8, approximately 2.2% of memory CD4, and 0.35% to 0.4% of memory CD8 clonotypes were shared across several donors. The small number of donors limited the genetic and exposure-history diversity represented. Pairwise subsampling led to the expectation that sequencing depth would affect the degree of clonotype sharing among donors. Clonotypes shared by all four sorted-subset donors showed higher generation probabilities than non-shared clonotypes. Sampling was restricted to blood, and TCR repertoires in tissues likely differ from the TCR repertoires found in blood. Larger estimated clonotype richness was generally found for naive subsets than for memory subsets.

Donors were healthy HIV-negative adults with no recently reported acute infections or vaccinations. Only Caucasian adults living in Nashville, Tennessee, USA were represented among the donors. CD4+ T cells were enriched by magnetic negative selection; naive cells were then positively selected on CD45RA, and the negative fraction formed the memory subset. After blood collection by leukapheresis, PBMCs were isolated using Ficoll-Histopaque density gradient centrifugation and then cryopreserved in the vapor phase of liquid nitrogen. Analytical flow cytometry was used to check the purity and quantity of every magnetically sorted T cell population. Each sorted fraction had its genomic DNA isolated and then quantified by UV absorbance on a Nanodrop 2000c. Trimming accounts for 3 bases at V and 0 bases at J, while the number of junction bases matched to no gene is 3. CDR1 SGHNT and CDR2 YYREEE were looked up in the germline V gene (reference sequence). The CDR3 has 15 amino acids, counting the end cysteine and phenylalanine. The CDR3 DNA has 45 bases and is translated from base 1.

Using the deep immunoSEQ assay, multiplex PCR amplified TCR CDR3 regions from genomic DNA. Genomic DNA extracted from each cell subset was distributed evenly over all wells of several immunoSEQ 96-well plates, and each plate served as one replicate. For sorted subsets, roughly 190 ng of genomic DNA, equivalent to 30,000 or so T cell genomes, went into each replicate PCR. The purified libraries were quantified using a Qubit 3.0 fluorometer, sized with a Bioanalyzer 2100, and then quantified again using the KAPA Library Quantification kit. Every immunoSEQ 96-well plate was sequenced on a separate single-read 150-cycle Illumina NextSeq 550 flow cell. The paper's data handling went like this. Because the immunoSEQ output included only junctional sequences and no quality scores, the filtering could not be the same as the filtering used for full-length reads. Sequences were annotated with PyIR, a Python wrapper for IgBLAST v1.9, using IMGT germline references to assign V/J genes and CDR3. Reads with weak V/J assignments (E-value above 1e-6), missing CDR3, stop codons, out-of-frame junctions, or ambiguous translated residues were removed. V3J clonotypes were defined by identical inferred V gene, J gene, and CDR3 amino acid sequence. The percentage overlap between two repertoires was calculated by dividing the number of shared unique clonotypes by the size of the smaller repertoire. RTK rarefaction, the Chao1 estimator, and Recon v2.1 estimates of unobserved clonotypes were used to assess repertoire richness. Generation probabilities for all TCRbeta clonotypes obtained by the gDNA method from several donors were computed using OLGA. TCRdb holds this immuneACCESS table with in-frame rearrangements only. Some clones are missing; in checked studies, unresolved V genes explain under half, and the rest has no known cause. That table furnishes V, J and clone size, whereas the DNA furnished D and trimming. This sample comprises 2 million to 2.5 million clones, 95% of them detected only once. Roughly 0.13% of the sample lies in the top ten.

The receptor was isolated from a man aged 18 to 29 in good health. The chain is assembled from TRBV5-4 and TRBJ1-3; 7 nucleotides in the junction match TRBD1. The sequenced sample consisted of naive CD4+ T cells sorted from blood. According to the study, the label for this sample's cell subset or site signals: CD45RA+ positively selected. The CDR3 protein sequence reads: CASSWGQSSGNTIYF. The nucleotide sequence is TGTGCCAGCAGCTGGGGACAGAGCTCTGGAAACACCATATATTTT.